A selection of T cell receptor beta chains follows, all from one sample in a study of shared clonotypes between healthy human individuals. Data came from immunoSEQ multiplex PCR; TCRdb stores just in-frame clones and leaves some out. This table has around 88,000 clones, about two thirds appearing once. Specimen: memory CD8+ T cells sorted from blood. The receptors stem from a man younger than 40 in good health. Each CDR3 is given with its conserved first and last residue. D genes are given only for firm matches. Clone size appears in some rows only: once, few, many, or a class for an expanded clone.

CDR3 protein: CASSPWDRRAYNEQFF
CDR3 DNA: TGTGCCAGCAGCCCGTGGGACCGCCGGGCCTACAATGAGCAGTTCTTC
clone size: .
J gene: TRBJ2-1
V gene: TRBV9
D gene: .

CDR3 protein: CASSPPGQGTDTQYF
CDR3 DNA: TGTGCCAGCAGTCCCCCCGGACAGGGCACAGATACGCAGTATTTT
clone size: .
J gene: TRBJ2-3
V gene: TRBV28
D gene: TRBD1

CDR3 protein: CSGRGLAGRTDTQYF
CDR3 DNA: TGCAGCGGGAGGGGACTAGCGGGACGCACAGATACGCAGTATTTT
clone size: .
J gene: TRBJ2-3
V gene: TRBV29-1
D gene: TRBD2

CDR3 protein: CASSEVFWETNEKLFF
CDR3 DNA: TGTGCCAGCAGTGAAGTTTTCTGGGAAACTAATGAAAAACTGTTTTTT
clone size: .
J gene: TRBJ1-4
V gene: TRBV6-1
D gene: .

CDR3 protein: CASSAAGAKNIQYF
CDR3 DNA: TGTGCCAGCAGTGCCGCGGGGGCGAAAAACATTCAGTACTTC
clone size: .
J gene: TRBJ2-4
V gene: TRBV28
D gene: .

CDR3 protein: CASSFLAGTTDTQYF
CDR3 DNA: .
clone size: .
J gene: TRBJ2-3
V gene: TRBV28
D gene: .

CDR3 protein: CSARRNNEQFF
CDR3 DNA: TGCAGTGCTAGACGGAACAATGAGCAGTTCTTC
clone size: .
J gene: TRBJ2-1
V gene: TRBV20-1
D gene: .

CDR3 protein: CASSVSAPDTQYF
CDR3 DNA: TGTGCCAGCAGCGTCTCAGCGCCAGATACGCAGTATTTT
clone size: few
J gene: TRBJ2-3
V gene: TRBV2
D gene: .

CDR3 protein: CSVAGDSYEQYF
CDR3 DNA: TGCAGCGTGGCGGGGGACTCCTACGAGCAGTACTTC
clone size: once
J gene: TRBJ2-7
V gene: TRBV29-1
D gene: TRBD2

CDR3 protein: CASSLTSAGGNGYTF
CDR3 DNA: TGCGCCAGCAGCTTGACTTCGGCAGGGGGAAATGGCTACACCTTC
clone size: .
J gene: TRBJ1-2
V gene: TRBV5-1
D gene: TRBD1

CDR3 protein: CASSTPRLTLAKNIQYF
CDR3 DNA: TGTGCCAGTAGTACCCCTAGACTCACTCTAGCCAAAAACATTCAGTACTTC
clone size: many
J gene: TRBJ2-4
V gene: TRBV19
D gene: .

CDR3 protein: CASSGLVGGGAWSTDTQYF
CDR3 DNA: TGTGCCAGCAGCGGTCTTGTTGGAGGCGGGGCTTGGAGCACAGATACGCAGTATTTT
clone size: .
J gene: TRBJ2-3
V gene: TRBV9
D gene: .